This is a list of T cell receptor beta chains from one sample in a study of blood T cells in healthy people across ages. TCRdb re-analysed the 5' RACE reads in MiXCR, keeping a single row per CDR3 protein. In the table there are more than 1,000,000 distinct CDR3 sequences, under 30% of which are singletons. The sample was also reused in another study, on T cells of mothers and their children.

The sequencing sample was made of blood. The receptors here all came from a girl aged 2 to 10 in good health. Each CDR3 is given with its conserved first and last residue. A D gene is named only where the DNA matches it firmly. Only some rows state a clone size, as once, few, many or a class for expanded clones.

CDR3aa	CDR3nt	v_gene	d_gene	j_gene	abundance
CSVLTGPEAFF	TGCAGCGTTTTGACAGGGCCTGAAGCTTTCTTT	TRBV29-1	TRBD1	TRBJ1-1	.
CSARDRDSFSYEQYF	TGCAGTGCTAGAGATCGCGACTCCTTCTCCTACGAGCAGTACTTC	TRBV20-1	.	TRBJ2-7	.
CASSLNGGRPYEQYF	TGTGCCAGCAGTTTAAACGGGGGGCGCCCCTACGAGCAGTACTTC	TRBV27	.	TRBJ2-7	once
CASSLGGRDRTEAFF	TGCGCCAGCAGCTTGGGAGGTCGAGATAGGACTGAAGCTTTCTTT	TRBV5-1	.	TRBJ1-1	.
CASSQEGSDYNEQFF	TGCGCCAGCAGCCAAGAAGGCAGCGATTACAATGAGCAGTTCTTC	TRBV4-3	.	TRBJ2-1	.
CATSDRRGTDTQYF	TGTGCCACCAGTGATCGAAGGGGAACAGATACGCAGTATTTT	TRBV24-1	.	TRBJ2-3	few
CASSSGRDTGELFF	TGTGCCAGCAGTTCAGGGAGAGACACCGGGGAGCTGTTTTTT	TRBV7-9	.	TRBJ2-2	.
CASSQTQDLLSYEQYF	TGCGCCAGCAGCCAAACCCAGGACCTTCTTTCCTACGAGCAGTACTTC	TRBV4-1	.	TRBJ2-7	.
CASSWTSGGAETQYF	TGTGCCAGCAGCTGGACTAGCGGGGGGGCTGAGACCCAGTACTTC	TRBV7-9	TRBD2	TRBJ2-5	many
CASSSDMDGYTF	TGCGCCAGCAGCTCTGACATGGATGGCTACACCTTC	TRBV5-1	.	TRBJ1-2	.
CASSLRDRTVETQYF	TGTGCCAGCAGCCTTCGGGACAGGACAGTCGAGACCCAGTACTTC	TRBV6-5	TRBD1	TRBJ2-5	few
CASSESVGNQETQYF	TGTGCCAGCAGTGAATCGGTCGGCAACCAAGAGACCCAGTACTTC	TRBV2	.	TRBJ2-5	few
CASSYWGTTSDEQFF	TGTGCCAGCAGTTACTGGGGGACTACCTCAGATGAGCAGTTCTTC	TRBV6-2/TRBV6-3	TRBD2	TRBJ2-1	.
CSVEGVGGWYTF	TGCAGCGTTGAAGGGGTAGGGGGCTGGTATACCTTC	TRBV29-1	TRBD1	TRBJ1-2	.
CASSDPGQGGNEQFF	TGTGCCAGCAGCGATCCGGGACAGGGAGGGAATGAGCAGTTCTTC	TRBV7-3	TRBD1	TRBJ2-1	.
CSARLTGRTSYTF	TGCAGTGCCCGCCTTACAGGGCGCACGAGCTACACCTTC	TRBV20-1	.	TRBJ1-2	few
CATSKGVKPEAFF	TGTGCCACTTCTAAAGGGGTCAAGCCTGAAGCTTTCTTT	TRBV19	.	TRBJ1-1	.